These T cell receptor beta chains were read from a single sample in a study of blood T cell repertoires in COVID-19. Sequencing used immunoSEQ multiplex PCR; TCRdb keeps in-frame clones, though not all of them. This table has about 60,000 clones, 85% to 90% appearing once. Sequenced material: peripheral blood. The receptors stem from a human donor with active COVID-19. The donor label of this sample is uncertain. Each CDR3 is given without its conserved first and last residue. The order of the fields is J gene, V gene, CDR3 protein.

TRBJ1-4	TRBV6-5	ASSQGGTNEKLF
TRBJ1-2	TRBV21-1	ASSKEHRVGYGYT
TRBJ2-7	TRBV28	ASSSDRVREQY
TRBJ2-1	TRBV3-1/TRBV3-2	ASSRGGQVEF
TRBJ2-7	TRBV3-1/TRBV3-2	ASSPRLNSYEQY
TRBJ2-3	TRBV10-3	AISGGGLAGVPTDTQY
TRBJ2-1	TRBV5-4	ASSSPTSNEQF
TRBJ1-2	TRBV9	ASSADSNYGYT
TRBJ2-5	TRBV6-2/TRBV6-3	ASSYSGQGLETQY
TRBJ1-1	TRBV2	ASSVRGDTEAF
TRBJ2-1	TRBV10-1	ASSEGGGAIYNEQF
TRBJ1-1	TRBV9	ASSVLTGSTEAF
TRBJ2-7	TRBV11-1	ASSAGTGGLYEQY
TRBJ2-7	TRBV28	ASSLYRSSGRGNEQY
TRBJ2-5	TRBV15	ATGQGMETQY
TRBJ2-5	TRBV27	ASSARTGGETQY
TRBJ2-2	TRBV11-2	ASSPGLAVGAGELF
TRBJ1-4	TRBV5-6	ASSLVNEKLF
TRBJ2-5	TRBV3-1/TRBV3-2	ASSLGDNQETQY
TRBJ2-6	TRBV18	ASSPNRGANVLT
TRBJ2-7	TRBV4-1	ASSLPGLVYEQY
TRBJ2-3	TRBV7-2	ASSLASGGRYTDTQY
TRBJ2-1	TRBV14	ASSGPGLAYNEQF
TRBJ1-4	TRBV4-2	ASSRQLLEKLF
TRBJ1-1	TRBV7-2	ASSLNRGNTEAF
TRBJ1-5	TRBV30	AWNGNIDQPQH
TRBJ2-1	TRBV29-1	SVGAGQGTSNEQF